This TCR beta chain was documented in a study of blood T cell repertoires in COVID-19 (dated by TCRdb to the early 2020s). As for the study more broadly: Samples from collaborators originated in the United States, Italy and Spain and spanned both the acute and convalescent phases of COVID-19. The prospective study material was composed of cDNA or gDNA derived from T cells, B-cell-depleted T cells, or PBMCs. Deeply sampled blood TCRbeta repertoires from subjects exposed to, actively infected with, or recovered from COVID-19 were included in the dataset. The repertoires were released in a freely available public database intended as a resource for research on the immune response to SARS-CoV-2. Samples came from the ongoing ImmuneRACE study (first 160 participants) plus 1,254 subjects from 6 global collaborators. Sample metadata almost always included a de-identified subject ID, COVID-19 status, age in years and sex. Where HLA class I and class II types were available, the types were taken from metadata supplied by the sample provider, not from assay-based typing. Overall study results and their limits: Clinical and demographic metadata were provided uncurated, with the amount varying by source and participant.

The germline V gene sets CDR1 to SGHTS and CDR2 to YDEGEE. V loses 0 bases at its end and J loses 6 bases; junction bases beyond the gene matches: 7. The CDR3 measures 15 amino acids from cysteine to phenylalanine. Only CDR3 DNA is held: 45 bases, read in frame from base 1. The immunoSEQ Assay, a bias-controlled multiplex PCR, was used to amplify TCRbeta CDR3 regions from genomic DNA. Per the original workflow: Within the assay, amplification of reference gene primers was used to estimate how many nucleated cells each sample contained. Sequence reads were collapsed and filtered to measure the absolute abundance of every unique TCRbeta CDR3 rearrangement. For each sample, productive Simpson clonality was calculated as the square root of Simpson's diversity index over productive rearrangements. This is the immuneACCESS table as TCRdb keeps it, with only in-frame sequences that have V and J called. A part of the clones is gone; compared with another copy, unresolved V genes explain less than half, and the rest is unexplained. D and trimming were read from the DNA, whereas the V and J calls and clone size are those reported in that table. The sample includes 200,000 or so clones, with roughly 76% observed a single time. The ten most abundant clones make up about 12% of the sample.

At one collaborating source in Seattle, patients were enrolled during active infection and were followed longitudinally through the course of disease. Collaborating institutions collected whole blood in K2EDTA tubes following their own protocols. For TCRbeta analysis, collaborators shipped samples as frozen whole blood, isolated PBMCs, or DNA extracted from either of those sample types. This clone occurred a few times. No antigen is known for it. Base qualities are not provided; no much larger clone lies one nucleotide away. Sequencing input: peripheral blood. The V and J segments used are TRBV5-8 and TRBJ2-3; TRBD2 aligns with 7 central bases. This receptor was obtained from a woman aged 80 or over with COVID-19, enrolled during active disease. At the DNA level, the sequence is TGTGCCAGCAGCTTGGGGCGGGAGCAAGGTGATACGCAGTATTTT. This sequence encodes CASSLGREQGDTQYF. Where the CDR3 stops, the reference TRBV5-8 and TRBJ2-3 genes take over; the full variable domain is EAGVTQSPTHLIKTRGQQATLRCSPISGHTSVYWYQQALGLGLQFLLWYDEGEERNRGNFPPRFSGRQFPNYSSELNVNALELEDSALYLCASSLGREQGDTQYFGPGTRLTVL.